Below are 27 T cell receptor beta chains sequenced from a single sample in a study of identical twins' blood T cells. One entry per CDR3 protein results from TCRdb running MiXCR on the 5' RACE reads. The data show fewer than 450,000 distinct CDR3 sequences, 28% seen once. The specimen was PBMCs. These receptors were taken from a woman between 18 and 50 years old in good health.

V is TRBV24-1 and J is TRBJ1-4, with 10 bases matching TRBD1. CDR3 length: 15 residues. After removal of 8 bases from V and 7 bases from J, the junction contained 9 bases not matched to a gene. Germline-derived CDR1 and CDR2 are KGHDR and SFDVKD. CDR3 coding DNA: TGTGCCACCATTTCCTCCGGGACAGGGGTTGAAAAACTGTTTTTT. Amino acid sequence: CATISSGTGVEKLFF.

There are a few counts of this clonotype. The chain is built from TRBV20-1 and TRBJ2-1, with 8 bases aligning to TRBD2. Germline CDR1 is DFQATT and CDR2 is SNEGSKA (reference sequence). Germline trimming cut 5 bases from V and 10 bases from J; bases unmatched to any gene: 7. The CDR3 spans 12 residues. Written as DNA, the CDR3 is TGCAGTGCTCAGCCCCCTAGCGGGGAGCAGTTCTTC. Residues: CSAQPPSGEQFF.

DNA of the CDR3: TGTGCCAGCAGCCAAGAGGCCGCCCGGAGAGCTAATGAAAAACTGTTTTTT. Translated: CASSQEAARRANEKLFF. This rearrangement joins TRBV3-1 to TRBJ1-4; D remains unclear. CDR3 length: 17 residues. The V gene lost 0 bases and the J gene lost 3 bases, with 14 bases spanning the gap. CDR1 is LGHDT, CDR2 YNNKEL, per germline (reference sequence).

A word on this clonotype: Since no conserved phenylalanine or tryptophan closes the CDR3, a read error is the likely cause. The chain employs TRBV29-1 and TRBJ1-2; D is undetermined. CDR3 length: 11 residues. Germline lookup yields CDR1 SQVTM and CDR2 ANQGSEA. The V gene lost 2 bases and the J gene lost 4 bases, with 5 bases spanning the gap. The CDR3 coding sequence is TGCAGCGTTGAATGGGTCTATGGCTACACCTCC. This codes for CSVEWVYGYTS.

This clonotype was detected a few times. V is TRBV10-3 and J is TRBJ1-6, with 7 positions matching TRBD1. The CDR3 is made up of 14 amino acids. The germline CDR1 and CDR2 sequences are ENHRY and SYGVKD. V was clipped by 11 bases and J by 5 bases; unmatched bases: 9. CDR3 coding DNA: TGTGCCGCCCGACAGGGTATCGATAATTCACCCCTCCACTTT. Its protein product is CAARQGIDNSPLHF.

This clonotype has just one count. This may stem from a read error, because a much larger clone lies one nucleotide away. The V call is TRBV10-3, the J call TRBJ2-1; TRBD1 matches 9 bases. The CDR3 has 12 residues. Germline loops: CDR1 ENHRY, CDR2 SYGVKD. For the CDR3, the DNA is TGTGCCATCCGACAGGGGGAAAATGAGCAGCTCTTC. Translation: CAIRQGENEQLF.

V is TRBV18 and J is TRBJ2-1; D not resolved. Trimming shortened V by 8 bases and J by 2 bases, and 13 bases separated the two germline ends. Germline V gene lookup returns CDR1 KGHSH and CDR2 LQKENI. This CDR3 has 14 amino acids. The CDR3 bases are TGTGCCAGCCCACGCAGCGACACCTACAATGAGCAGTTCTTC. It codes for CASPRSDTYNEQFF.

On this clonotype: A much larger clone is a single base away; this may be a read error. The genes are TRBV10-1 and TRBJ2-7, with D possibly matching TRBD2 (5 bases). The CDR3 totals 12 residues. Germline V gives CDR1 WNHNN, CDR2 SYGVQD (reference sequence). In DNA form, the CDR3 reads TGCGCCAGCAGAAACGGAGACTACGAGCAGTGCTTC. Encoded protein: CASRNGDYEQCF.

This clonotype was found a few times. CDR3 in DNA: TGCAGTGCTCCCCCCCCCAGGGGAAACAATGAGCAGTTCTTC. Translating it yields CSAPPPRGNNEQFF. The rearrangement uses TRBV20-1 and TRBJ2-1; D may be TRBD1 (6 bases). This CDR3 has 14 residues. V gave up 5 bases and J gave up 5 bases, with 16 bases separating them. CDR1 DFQATT and CDR2 SNEGSKA come from the germline V gene (reference sequence).

This clonotype was seen repeatedly, ten times or more. V is TRBV20-1 and J is TRBJ1-1; no definite D call. The CDR3 spans 12 residues. Germline CDR1 DFQATT, CDR2 SNEGSKA (reference sequence). Between the trimmed V and J ends, which lost 1 base and 3 bases, there was a span of 6 bases. CDR3 amino acids: CSARASDTEAFF. The CDR3 DNA is TGCAGTGCTAGAGCCAGCGACACTGAAGCTTTCTTT.

J is TRBJ1-1 and V is TRBV19; D uncertain. Germline CDR1 LNHDA, CDR2 SQIVND (reference sequence). CDR3 length: 17 residues. Trimming removed 6 bases from V and 6 bases from J, with 26 bases in between. Here the CDR3 DNA reads TGTGCCAGTAGCCTACGACTCGGCCGGCAGTACTTCCCTGAAGCTTTCTTT. Translation: CASSLRLGRQYFPEAFF. Using reference TRBV19 and TRBJ1-1 for the parts outside the CDR3, the full variable domain is DGGITQSPKYLFRKEGQNVTLSCEQNLNHDAMYWYRQDPGQGLRLIYYSQIVNDFQKGDIAEGYSVSREKKESFPLTVTSAQKNPTAFYLCASSLRLGRQYFPEAFFGQGTRLTVV.

This clonotype occurred a few times. V is TRBV6-6 and J is TRBJ2-5; TRBD2 might be the D (6 bases). V lost 5 bases and J lost 4, with 14 bases in between. The CDR3 covers 14 residues. The germline V gene encodes CDR1 MNHNY and CDR2 SVGAGI (reference sequence). The CDR3 region is CASSIGGTGETQYF. CDR3 nucleotide sequence: TGTGCCAGCAGTATTGGGGGGACGGGAGAGACCCAGTACTTC.

Remarks on this clonotype: This may be a read error, as it is one base from a much larger clone. This chain connects TRBV20-1 to TRBJ1-6; weak D call: TRBD1 (6 bases). The CDR3 consists of 13 residues. Trimming stripped 6 bases from V and 8 bases from J, with 14 bases between. CDR1 and CDR2 (germline): DFQATT, SNEGSKA (reference sequence). CDR3 sequence: CSARRQEDSPLHF. For the CDR3, the DNA is TGCAGTGCAAGGAGACAGGAGGATTCACCCCTCCACTTT.

This clonotype was detected a few times. The gene calls are TRBV5-1 and TRBJ2-7; 7 nucleotides line up with TRBD2. Per germline, CDR1 SGHRS and CDR2 YFSETQ. V shed 0 bases and J 3 bases; nucleotides not matched to a gene: 3. This CDR3 has 14 residues. The CDR3 reads CASSLVLADYEQYF. The DNA for the CDR3 is TGCGCCAGCAGCTTGGTTCTAGCGGACTACGAGCAGTACTTC.

V usage is TRBV3-1 and J usage is TRBJ2-7; D remains unclear. V lost 0 bases and J 6 bases, leaving 9 bases between the germline ends. There are 13 residues in the CDR3. Germline-derived CDR1 and CDR2 are LGHDT and YNNKEL (reference sequence). The CDR3 here is CASSQDFGGEQYF. DNA of the CDR3: TGTGCCAGCAGCCAAGATTTCGGCGGCGAGCAGTACTTC.

The rearrangement joins TRBV20-1 to TRBJ2-3, with 7 bases aligning to TRBD2. There are 15 residues in the CDR3. CDR1 DFQATT and CDR2 SNEGSKA come from the germline V gene (reference sequence). Germline trimming cut 3 bases from V and 0 bases from J; bases unmatched to any gene: 6. CDR3 DNA: TGCAGTGCTAGGCGCTCTAGCGGAAGCACAGATACGCAGTATTTT. This gives the protein CSARRSSGSTDTQYF.

The chain uses TRBV12-3 or TRBV12-4 and TRBJ1-2; D is undetermined. This CDR3 comprises 14 residues. Trimming pared 8 bases from V and 1 base from J, leaving 14 bases between. CDR3 sequence (DNA): TGTGCCAGCTGCCGCGCCCTCCATAACTATGGCTACACCTTC. Its protein is CASCRALHNYGYTF.

This clonotype was counted at least ten times. This chain uses TRBV6-4 with TRBJ2-1; weak D call: TRBD1 (5 bases). From germline, CDR1 is MRHNA and CDR2 SNTAGT. This CDR3 region has 13 residues. With 3 bases removed from V and 5 bases from J, the gap between germline ends came to 8 bases. The CDR3 DNA is TGTGCCAGCAGTGAGAAGGGGCACAATGAGCAGTTCTTC. This gives the protein CASSEKGHNEQFF.

CDR3 amino acids: CSARLQLNTEAFF. Written as DNA, the CDR3 is TGCAGTGCTAGGTTACAGCTGAACACTGAAGCTTTCTTT. This rearrangement joins TRBV20-1 to TRBJ1-1; D remains ambiguous. From germline, CDR1 is DFQATT and CDR2 SNEGSKA (reference sequence). The V gene lost 3 bases and the J gene lost 0 bases, with 8 bases spanning the gap. This CDR3 spans 13 amino acids.

V is TRBV12-3 or TRBV12-4 and J is TRBJ2-4; TRBD2 matches 8 bases. The CDR3 contains 12 residues. With 6 bases clipped from V and 13 bases from J, the junction kept 8 bases outside the gene matches. CDR3 region: CASRSTSGGQYF. The DNA for the CDR3 is TGTGCCAGCAGATCTACTAGCGGAGGGCAGTACTTC.

This clonotype has just a few counts. The V and J genes are TRBV7-2 and TRBJ2-3; TRBD2 matches at 9 bases. This CDR3 contains 15 residues. Per germline, CDR1 SGHTA and CDR2 FQGNSA. With 4 bases clipped from V and 2 bases from J, the junction kept 4 bases outside the gene matches. This CDR3 is CASSSTSGATDTQYF. CDR3 sequence (DNA): TGTGCCAGCAGCTCGACTAGCGGAGCCACAGATACGCAGTATTTT.

The rearrangement uses TRBV4-1 and TRBJ2-3; D remains ambiguous. The ends were cut back, 2 bases at V and 4 bases at J, with 13 bases in the middle. This CDR3 has 15 residues. CDR1 MGHRA and CDR2 YSYEKL come from the germline V gene. The CDR3 spells CASSQTALGSDTQYF. The CDR3 nucleotides are TGCGCCAGCAGCCAAACAGCCTTAGGGTCAGATACGCAGTATTTT.

This clonotype was counted a few times. CDR3 region: CAISKQGHSYEQYF. CDR3 nucleotides: TGTGCCATCAGTAAACAGGGCCACTCCTACGAGCAGTACTTC. V gene TRBV10-3 combines with J gene TRBJ2-7, with D maybe TRBD1 (6 bases). The ends were cut back, 5 bases at V and 0 bases at J, with 11 bases in the middle. CDR1 ENHRY and CDR2 SYGVKD come from the germline V gene. This CDR3 has 14 residues.

This rearrangement joins TRBV20-1 to TRBJ2-3; 15 bases map to TRBD2. Germline trimming cut 3 bases from V and 3 bases from J; bases unmatched to any gene: 4. The length of the CDR3 is 16 residues. Per the germline V gene, CDR1 is DFQATT and CDR2 is SNEGSKA (reference sequence). CDR3 coding DNA: TGCAGTGCTAGTCCGGGACTAGCGGGGGGAACAGATACGCAGTATTTT. Its translation: CSASPGLAGGTDTQYF.

V and J are TRBV7-2 and TRBJ2-3; D not resolved. V was pared by 2 bases and J by 7 bases, with 10 bases between. This CDR3 spans 13 amino acids. The V gene's germline CDR1 is SGHTA and CDR2 FQGNSA. The CDR3 spells CASSLLAPYTQYF. DNA for the CDR3: TGTGCCAGCAGCTTATTGGCTCCATATACGCAGTATTTT.

V gene TRBV9 combines with J gene TRBJ1-2; D is unresolved. The CDR3 is made up of 14 amino acids. CDR1 SGDLS and CDR2 YYNGEE come from the germline V gene. Trimming left V 0 bases short and J 4 bases short, with 10 bases between. This CDR3 is CASSVGGEGYGYTF. CDR3 in DNA: TGTGCCAGCAGCGTAGGTGGGGAGGGCTATGGCTACACCTTC. Together with reference TRBV9 and TRBJ1-2, the CDR3 gives the full variable domain: DSGVTQTPKHLITATGQRVTLRCSPRSGDLSVYWYQQSLDQGLQFLIQYYNGEERAKGNILERFSAQQFPDLHSELNLSSLELGDSALYFCASSVGGEGYGYTFGSGTRLTVV.

The chain uses TRBV11-2 and TRBJ1-3; D not resolved. Germline V gives CDR1 SGHAT, CDR2 FQNNGV. This CDR3 region has 15 residues. V lost 7 bases, J lost 0 bases, and 13 bases lay in between. CDR3 amino acids: CASNPVGLSGNTIYF. The CDR3 region has the DNA TGTGCCAGCAACCCGGTTGGCCTCTCTGGAAACACCATATATTTT.